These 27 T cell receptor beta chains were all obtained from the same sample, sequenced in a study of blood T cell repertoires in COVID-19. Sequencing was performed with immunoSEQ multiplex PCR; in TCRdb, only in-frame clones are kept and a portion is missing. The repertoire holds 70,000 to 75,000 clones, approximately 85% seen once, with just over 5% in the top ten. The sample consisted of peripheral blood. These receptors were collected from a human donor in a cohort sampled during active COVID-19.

The CDR3, as DNA: TGTGCCAGCAGCCTTGGACAGGGTGTGGCCGGGGAGCTGTTTTTT. It specifies CASSLGQGVAGELFF. The chain is built from TRBV6-2 or TRBV6-3 and TRBJ2-2; 8 bases align to TRBD1. J was trimmed by 6 bases and V by 6 bases; bases with no gene match: 9. This CDR3 is 15 amino acids long. CDR1 and CDR2 (germline): MNHEY, SVGEGT.

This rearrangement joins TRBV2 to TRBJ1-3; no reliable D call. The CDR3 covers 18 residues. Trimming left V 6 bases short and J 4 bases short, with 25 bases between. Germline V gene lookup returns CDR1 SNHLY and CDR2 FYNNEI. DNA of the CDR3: TGTGCCAGCAGCGGCTCGAGGATAAAGAAAGACCGCGGAAACACCATATATTTT. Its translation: CASSGSRIKKDRGNTIYF.

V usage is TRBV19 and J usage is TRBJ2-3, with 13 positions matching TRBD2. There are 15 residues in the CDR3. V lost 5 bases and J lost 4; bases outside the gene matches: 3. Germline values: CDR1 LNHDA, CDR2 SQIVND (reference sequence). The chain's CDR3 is CASSQLAGGPDTQYF. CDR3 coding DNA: TGTGCCAGTAGTCAACTAGCGGGGGGGCCAGATACGCAGTATTTT.

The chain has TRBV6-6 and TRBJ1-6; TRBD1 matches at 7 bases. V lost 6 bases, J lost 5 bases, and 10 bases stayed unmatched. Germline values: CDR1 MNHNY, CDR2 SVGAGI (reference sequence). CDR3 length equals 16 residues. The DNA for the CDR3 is TGTGCCAGCAGAAAACCCGGACAGGAAAATAATTCACCCCTCCACTTT. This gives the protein CASRKPGQENNSPLHF.

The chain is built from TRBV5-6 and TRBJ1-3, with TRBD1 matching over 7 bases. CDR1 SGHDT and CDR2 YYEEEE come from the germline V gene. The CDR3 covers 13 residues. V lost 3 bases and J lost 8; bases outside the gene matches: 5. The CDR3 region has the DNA TGTGCCAGCAGCTCCCGACAGGGATACACCATATATTTT. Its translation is CASSSRQGYTIYF.

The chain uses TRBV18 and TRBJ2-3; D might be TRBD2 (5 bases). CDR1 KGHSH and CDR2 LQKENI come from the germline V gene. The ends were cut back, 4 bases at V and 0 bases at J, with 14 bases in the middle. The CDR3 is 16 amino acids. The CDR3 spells CASSLTSGISTDTQYF. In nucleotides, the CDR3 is TGTGCCAGCTCACTCACGTCGGGAATTAGCACAGATACGCAGTATTTT.

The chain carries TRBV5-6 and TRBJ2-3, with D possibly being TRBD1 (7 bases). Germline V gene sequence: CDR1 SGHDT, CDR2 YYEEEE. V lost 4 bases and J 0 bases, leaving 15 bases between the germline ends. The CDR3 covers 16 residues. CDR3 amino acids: CASSAGQRTSTDTQYF. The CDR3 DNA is TGTGCCAGCAGCGCGGGACAGAGAACTAGCACAGATACGCAGTATTTT.

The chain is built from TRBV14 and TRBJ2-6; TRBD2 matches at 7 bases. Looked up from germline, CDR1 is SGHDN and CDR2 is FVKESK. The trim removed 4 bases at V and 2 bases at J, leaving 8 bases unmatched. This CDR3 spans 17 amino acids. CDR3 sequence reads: CASSPDGRTPGANVLTF. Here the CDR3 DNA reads TGTGCCAGCAGCCCAGACGGGAGGACCCCTGGGGCCAACGTCCTGACTTTC.

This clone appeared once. In DNA form, the CDR3 reads TGTGCCAGCAGCCCCGGCGGGGTTGAGCAGTTCTTC. Translation: CASSPGGVEQFF. The J gene is TRBJ2-1, the V gene TRBV7-3; possible D gene TRBD2, 6 bases. Trimming took 5 bases from V and 9 from J, leaving 11 bases between them. The CDR3 contains 12 residues. Germline V gene lookup returns CDR1 SGHTA and CDR2 FQGTGA.

This CDR3 is CASSQFPRGLEIEAFF. The CDR3 DNA reads as TGCGCCAGCAGCCAATTTCCCAGGGGGCTAGAGATTGAAGCTTTCTTT. The chain employs TRBV4-1 and TRBJ1-1, with 8 bases identical to TRBD1. The germline CDR1 and CDR2 sequences are MGHRA and YSYEKL. V shed 2 bases, J shed 7 bases, and the junction held 12 bases outside the gene matches. CDR3 length equals 16 residues.

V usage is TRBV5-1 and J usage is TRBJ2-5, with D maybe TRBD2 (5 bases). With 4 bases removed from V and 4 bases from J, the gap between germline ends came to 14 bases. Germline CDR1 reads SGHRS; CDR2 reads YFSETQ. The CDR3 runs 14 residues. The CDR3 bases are TGCGCCAGCAGCCGGGCGGCTAGCACAGAGACCCAGTACTTC. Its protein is CASSRAASTETQYF.

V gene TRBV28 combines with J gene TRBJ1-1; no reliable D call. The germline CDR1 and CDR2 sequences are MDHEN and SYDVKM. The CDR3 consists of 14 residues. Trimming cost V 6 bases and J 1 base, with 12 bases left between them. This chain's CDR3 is CASRTSGTNTEAFF. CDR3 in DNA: TGTGCCAGCAGAACGTCAGGAACGAACACTGAAGCTTTCTTT.

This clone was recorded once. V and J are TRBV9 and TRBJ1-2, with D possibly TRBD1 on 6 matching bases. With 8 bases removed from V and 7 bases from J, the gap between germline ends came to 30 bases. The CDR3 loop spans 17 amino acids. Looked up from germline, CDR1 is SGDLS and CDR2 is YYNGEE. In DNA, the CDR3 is TGTGCCAGTTGGGGGCGACAGGAATCTCAAACCAGCTCTGGCTACACCTTC. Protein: CASWGRQESQTSSGYTF.

CDR3 bases: TGTGCCAGCAGCTTCACCTTTCAGGAAGAAAAACTGTTTTTT. It specifies CASSFTFQEEKLFF. The genes are TRBV5-5 and TRBJ1-4; D gene unclear. The CDR3 covers 14 residues. The V gene's germline CDR1 is SGHKS and CDR2 YYEKEE (reference sequence). V was pared by 2 bases and J by 8 bases, with 13 bases between.

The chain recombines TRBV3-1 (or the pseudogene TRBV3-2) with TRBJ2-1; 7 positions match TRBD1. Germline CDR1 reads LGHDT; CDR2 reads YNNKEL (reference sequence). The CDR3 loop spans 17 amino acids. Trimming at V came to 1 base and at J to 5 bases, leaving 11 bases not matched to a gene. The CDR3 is CASSQVMGQRRDNEQFF. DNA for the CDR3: TGTGCCAGCAGCCAAGTTATGGGACAGAGAAGGGACAATGAGCAGTTCTTC.

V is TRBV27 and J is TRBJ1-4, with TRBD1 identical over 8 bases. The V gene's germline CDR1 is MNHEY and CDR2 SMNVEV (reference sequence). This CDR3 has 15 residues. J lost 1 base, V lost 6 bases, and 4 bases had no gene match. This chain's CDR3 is CASRADRGTNEKLFF. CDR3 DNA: TGTGCCAGCAGGGCAGACAGGGGAACTAATGAAAAACTGTTTTTT. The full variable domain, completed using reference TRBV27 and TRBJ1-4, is EAQVTQNPRYLITVTGKKLTVTCSQNMNHEYMSWYRQDPGLGLRQIYYSMNVEVTDKGDVPEGYKVSRKEKRNFPLILESPSPNQTSLYFCASRADRGTNEKLFFGSGTQLSVL.

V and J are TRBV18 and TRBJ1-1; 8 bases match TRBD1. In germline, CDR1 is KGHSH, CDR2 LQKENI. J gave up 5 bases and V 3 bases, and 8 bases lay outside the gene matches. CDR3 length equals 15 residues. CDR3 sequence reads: CASSPPTGEGTEAFF. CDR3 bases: TGTGCCAGCTCACCCCCGACAGGGGAAGGGACTGAAGCTTTCTTT.

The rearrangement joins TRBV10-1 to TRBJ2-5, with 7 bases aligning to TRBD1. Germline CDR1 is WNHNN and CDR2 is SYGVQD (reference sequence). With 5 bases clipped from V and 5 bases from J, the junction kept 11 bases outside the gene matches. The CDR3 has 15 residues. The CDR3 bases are TGCGCCAGCAGTACCGACAGGGCCTGGTGCGAGACCCAGTACTTC. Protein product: CASSTDRAWCETQYF.

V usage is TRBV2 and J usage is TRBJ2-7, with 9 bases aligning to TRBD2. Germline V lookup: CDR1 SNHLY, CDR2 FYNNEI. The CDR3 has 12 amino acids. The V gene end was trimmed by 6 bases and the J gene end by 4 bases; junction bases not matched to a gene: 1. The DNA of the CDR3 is TGTGCCAGCAGGAGCGGGGGGTACGAGCAGTACTTC. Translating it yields CASRSGGYEQYF. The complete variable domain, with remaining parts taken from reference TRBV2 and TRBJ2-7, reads EPEVTQTPSHQVTQMGQEVILRCVPISNHLYFYWYRQILGQKVEFLVSFYNNEISEKSEIFDDQFSVERPDGSNFTLKIRSTKLEDSAMYFCASRSGGYEQYFGPGTRLTVT.

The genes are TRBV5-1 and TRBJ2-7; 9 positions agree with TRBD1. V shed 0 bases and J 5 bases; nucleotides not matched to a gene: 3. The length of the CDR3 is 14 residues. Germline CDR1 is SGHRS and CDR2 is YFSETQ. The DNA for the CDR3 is TGCGCCAGCAGCTTGGGGGACAGGGACCACGAGCAGTACTTC. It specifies CASSLGDRDHEQYF.

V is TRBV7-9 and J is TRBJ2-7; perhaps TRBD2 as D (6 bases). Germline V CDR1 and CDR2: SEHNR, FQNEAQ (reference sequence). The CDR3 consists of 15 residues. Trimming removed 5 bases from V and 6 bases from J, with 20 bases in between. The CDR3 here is CASSHLPKGGGEQYF. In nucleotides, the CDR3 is TGTGCCAGCAGCCACCTCCCGAAGGGAGGAGGCGAGCAGTACTTC.

CDR3 coding DNA: TGTGCCAGCAGCATCCGGGGGGGCACAGATACGCAGTATTTT. Its protein product is CASSIRGGTDTQYF. This rearrangement joins TRBV7-6 to TRBJ2-3; 7 nucleotides align to TRBD2. Looked up from germline, CDR1 is SGHVS and CDR2 is FNYEAQ. CDR3 length: 14 amino acids. V lost 5 bases to trimming and J lost 1 base; unmatched junction nucleotides: 3.

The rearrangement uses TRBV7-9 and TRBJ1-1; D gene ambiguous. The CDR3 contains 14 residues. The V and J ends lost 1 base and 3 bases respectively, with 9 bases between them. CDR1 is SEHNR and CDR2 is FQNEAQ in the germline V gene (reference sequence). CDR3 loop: CASSLGQVDTEAFF. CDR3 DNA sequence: TGTGCCAGCAGCTTAGGCCAGGTAGACACTGAAGCTTTCTTT.

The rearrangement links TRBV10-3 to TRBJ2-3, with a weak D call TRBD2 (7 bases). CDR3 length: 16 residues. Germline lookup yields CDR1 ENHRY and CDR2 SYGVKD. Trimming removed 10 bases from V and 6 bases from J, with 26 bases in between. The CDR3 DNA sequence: TGTGCCACCGAGGGCCGCTTAGGGGGGGCAGGCGATACGCAGTATTTT. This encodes CATEGRLGGAGDTQYF.

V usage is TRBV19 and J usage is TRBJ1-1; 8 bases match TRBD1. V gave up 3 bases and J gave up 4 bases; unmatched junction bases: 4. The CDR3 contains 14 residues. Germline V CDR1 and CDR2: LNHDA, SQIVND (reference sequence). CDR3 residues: CASSMAGGGTEAFF. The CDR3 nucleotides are TGTGCCAGTAGTATGGCAGGGGGCGGCACTGAAGCTTTCTTT.

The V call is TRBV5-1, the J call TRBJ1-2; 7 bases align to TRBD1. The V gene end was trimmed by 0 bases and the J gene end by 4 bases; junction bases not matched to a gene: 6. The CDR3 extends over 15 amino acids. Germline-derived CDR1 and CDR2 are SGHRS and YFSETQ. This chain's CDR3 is CASSLETGTAYGYTF. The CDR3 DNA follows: TGCGCCAGCAGCTTGGAAACCGGGACAGCCTATGGCTACACCTTC.

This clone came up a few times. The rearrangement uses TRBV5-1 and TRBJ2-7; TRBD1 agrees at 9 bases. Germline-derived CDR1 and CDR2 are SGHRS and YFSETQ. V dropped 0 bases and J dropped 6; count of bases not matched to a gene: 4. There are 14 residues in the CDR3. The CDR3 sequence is CASSLGGQGPEQYF. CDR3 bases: TGCGCCAGCAGCTTGGGGGGACAGGGACCCGAGCAGTACTTC.